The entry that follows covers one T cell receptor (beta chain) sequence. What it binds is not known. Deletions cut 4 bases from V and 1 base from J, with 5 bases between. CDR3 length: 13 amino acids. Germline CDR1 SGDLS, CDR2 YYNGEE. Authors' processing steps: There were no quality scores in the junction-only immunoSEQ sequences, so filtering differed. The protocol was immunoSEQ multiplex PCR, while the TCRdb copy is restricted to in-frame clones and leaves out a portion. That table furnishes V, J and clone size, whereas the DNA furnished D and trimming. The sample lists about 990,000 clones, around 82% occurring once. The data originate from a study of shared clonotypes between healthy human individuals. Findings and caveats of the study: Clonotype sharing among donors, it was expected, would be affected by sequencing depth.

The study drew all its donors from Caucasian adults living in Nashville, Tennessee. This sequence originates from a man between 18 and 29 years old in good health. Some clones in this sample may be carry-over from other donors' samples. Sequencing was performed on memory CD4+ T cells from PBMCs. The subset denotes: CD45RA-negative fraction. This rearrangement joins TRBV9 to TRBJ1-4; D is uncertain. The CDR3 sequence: CASSTRTNEKLFF. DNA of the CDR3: TGTGCCAGCAGCACGAGAACTAATGAAAAACTGTTTTTT.